The rows below give T cell receptor beta chains drawn from one sample of a study of T cells in Graves' hyperthyroidism and ophthalmopathy. TCRdb analysed the multiplex PCR reads with MiXCR anew, one entry per CDR3 protein. In the table there are some 550,000 distinct CDR3 sequences, more than 15% of which are singletons. Sequenced sample: blood. Every receptor here comes from a woman in her thirties or forties with Graves' ophthalmopathy. The CDR3 runs from the conserved cysteine through the conserved F or W. The order of the fields is V gene, J gene, clone size, CDR3 protein. Size tells how often a clone was seen (once, few, many) or the class of an expanded clone, and some rows leave it out.

TRBV29-1	TRBJ2-1	few	CSVVVDYNEQFF
TRBV11-2	TRBJ2-2	many	CASSLGQGNTGELFF
TRBV2	TRBJ2-5	.	CASRRTSVQETQYF
TRBV20-1	TRBJ1-4	.	CSARVAGQVGKLFF
TRBV2	TRBJ1-3	.	CASSALSSGNTIYF
TRBV7-9	TRBJ2-1	many	CASSLGRVGNEQFF
TRBV6-9	TRBJ2-6	once	CASSPTPHSGANVLTF
TRBV20-1	TRBJ2-7	few	CSAKTSWSYEQYF
TRBV20-1	TRBJ2-1	many	CSARDFHTSSGRFEQFF
TRBV7-2	TRBJ2-3	many	CASSLGYTDTQYF
TRBV14	TRBJ2-1	few	CASSQVAGLQFF
TRBV27	TRBJ1-2	few	CASRRGFYGYTF
TRBV12-3/TRBV12-4	TRBJ2-4	many	CASSPGDRENIQYF
TRBV7-3	TRBJ2-2	.	CASSLSGFNTGELFF
TRBV5-1	TRBJ1-4	.	CASSLAGGYNEKLFF
TRBV10-3	TRBJ2-5	once	CAISEPDYQETQYF
TRBV18	TRBJ2-3	many	CASSPQGASGREDTQYF
TRBV20-1	TRBJ2-1	few	CSARVGRSPYNEQFF
TRBV28	TRBJ1-1	.	CASSLWDKNTEAFF
TRBV29-1	TRBJ1-1	few	CSVITQGEGEAFF
TRBV20-1	TRBJ1-5	many	CSATKLQGSRNQPQHF
TRBV7-2	TRBJ1-4	.	CASSFNRGRNEKLFF
TRBV9	TRBJ2-7	many	CASSELQYGEQYF
TRBV12-3/TRBV12-4	TRBJ1-2	many	CASSPNTYGYTF
TRBV13	TRBJ2-1	few	CASSTDPNEQFF
TRBV14	TRBJ2-3	.	CASRPRVSGDSTDTQYF
TRBV9	TRBJ1-2	few	CASSVGGGYGYTF
TRBV11-2	TRBJ2-7	many	CATLTSPEEKQYF
TRBV7-8	TRBJ2-7	few	CAGSLLAGGYEQYF